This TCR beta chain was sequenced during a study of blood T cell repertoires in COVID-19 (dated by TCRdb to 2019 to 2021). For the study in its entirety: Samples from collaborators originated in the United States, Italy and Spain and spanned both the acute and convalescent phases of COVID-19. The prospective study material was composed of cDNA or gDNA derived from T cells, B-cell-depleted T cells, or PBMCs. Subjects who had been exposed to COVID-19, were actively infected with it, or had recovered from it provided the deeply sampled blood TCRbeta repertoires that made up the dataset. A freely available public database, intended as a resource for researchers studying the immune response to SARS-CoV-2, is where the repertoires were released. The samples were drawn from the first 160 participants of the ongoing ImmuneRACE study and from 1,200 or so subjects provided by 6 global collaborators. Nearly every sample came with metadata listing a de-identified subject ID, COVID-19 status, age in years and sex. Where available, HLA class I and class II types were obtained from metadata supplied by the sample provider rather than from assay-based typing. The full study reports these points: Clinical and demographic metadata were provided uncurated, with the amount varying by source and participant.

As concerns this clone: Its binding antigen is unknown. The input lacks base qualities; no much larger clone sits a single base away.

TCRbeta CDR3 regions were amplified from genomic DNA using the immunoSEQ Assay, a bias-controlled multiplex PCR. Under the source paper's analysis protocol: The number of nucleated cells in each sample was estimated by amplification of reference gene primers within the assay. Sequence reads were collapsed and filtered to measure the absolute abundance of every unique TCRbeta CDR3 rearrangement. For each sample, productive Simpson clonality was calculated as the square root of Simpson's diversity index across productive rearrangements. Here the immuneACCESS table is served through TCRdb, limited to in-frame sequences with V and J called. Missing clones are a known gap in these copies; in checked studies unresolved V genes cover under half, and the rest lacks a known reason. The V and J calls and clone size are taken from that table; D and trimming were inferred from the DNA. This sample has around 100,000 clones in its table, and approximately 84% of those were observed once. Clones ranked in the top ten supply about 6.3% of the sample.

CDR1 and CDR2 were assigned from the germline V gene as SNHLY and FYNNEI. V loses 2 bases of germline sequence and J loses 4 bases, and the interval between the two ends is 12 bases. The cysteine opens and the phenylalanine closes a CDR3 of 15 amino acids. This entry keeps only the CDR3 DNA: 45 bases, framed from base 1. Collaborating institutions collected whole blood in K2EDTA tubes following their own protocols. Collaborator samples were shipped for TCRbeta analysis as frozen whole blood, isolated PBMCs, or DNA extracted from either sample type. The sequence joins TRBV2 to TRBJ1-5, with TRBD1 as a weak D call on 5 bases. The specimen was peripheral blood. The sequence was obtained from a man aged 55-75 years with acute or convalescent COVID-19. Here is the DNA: TGTGCCAGCAGTGAATCGGGGGTATGGAATCAGCCCCAGCATTTT. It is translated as CASSESGVWNQPQHF.